This record looks at one T cell receptor beta chain sequence and its context. TCRdb's table, derived via immunoSEQ multiplex PCR, lists solely in-frame clones and lacks some. The sample has under 250,000 clones; around 79% are singletons. The data derive from a study of blood T cell repertoires in COVID-19. Turning to the study itself: Acute and convalescent COVID-19 samples came from the United States, Italy and Spain. Sources were T cells, B-cell-depleted T cells, or PBMCs; the material itself was cDNA or gDNA.

V trimming: 5 bases; J trimming: 5 bases; junction bases outside the gene matches: 6. The length of the CDR3 is 13 residues. Germline CDR1 reads LNHDA; CDR2 reads SQIVND (reference sequence). The chain uses TRBV19 and TRBJ2-7, with 7 positions matching TRBD1. The material sequenced was peripheral blood. The sequence came from a woman aged 40 to 49 with COVID-19, enrolled during active disease. The CDR3: CASSSQGYDEQYF. The CDR3 coding sequence is TGTGCCAGTAGTTCACAGGGGTATGACGAGCAGTACTTC.